Listed below are T cell receptor beta chains from one sample, sequenced in a study of OX40 agonist ivuxolimab in advanced cancers. The data were produced by immunoSEQ multiplex PCR, yet TCRdb's version contains in-frame clones alone and is incomplete. Of 66,000 or so clones listed, over 80% are singletons. Here the sequenced sample was CD4+ or CD8+ T cells sorted from blood, taken in a trial of the OX40 agonist ivuxolimab. These receptors all stem from an adult with an advanced solid tumor such as melanoma, head and neck, liver or kidney cancer. CDR3s include the opening cysteine and the closing phenylalanine or tryptophan. A D gene is named only where the DNA matches it firmly. Clone size is given for some rows only: seen once, a few or many times, or a class if the clone is expanded.

D gene	V gene	J gene	clone size	CDR3 DNA	CDR3 protein
TRBD1	TRBV28	TRBJ2-1	.	TGTGCCAGCAGTTGGCCCCTTCGAGGGACAGGGGTTGGTGAGCAGTTCTTC	CASSWPLRGTGVGEQFF
TRBD1	TRBV7-2	TRBJ1-2	.	TGTGCCAGCAGCCAACAGGGACAGAACTATGGCTACACCTTC	CASSQQGQNYGYTF
TRBD1	TRBV11-2	TRBJ2-3	.	TGTGCCAGCAGCTTAGGGACAGGATTTAGCACAGATACGCAGTATTTT	CASSLGTGFSTDTQYF
TRBD2	TRBV29-1	TRBJ2-5	.	TGCAGCGTTGAACCGGTGGCTAGCGGGGAACAAGAGACCCAGTACTTC	CSVEPVASGEQETQYF
.	TRBV27	TRBJ2-1	.	TGTGCCAGCAGTTCCCCCTACAATGAGCAGTTCTTC	CASSSPYNEQFF
.	TRBV19	TRBJ1-5	.	TGTGCCAGCAGGGAAACTAGCAATCAGCCCCAGCATTTT	CASRETSNQPQHF
.	TRBV5-1	TRBJ2-1	.	TGCGCCAGCAGCCGCGACCAAATTGAGCAGTTCTTC	CASSRDQIEQFF
.	TRBV6-5	TRBJ2-2	once	TGTGCCAGCAGTTATTGGCAGTCGAACACCGGGGAGCTGTTTTTT	CASSYWQSNTGELFF
TRBD2	TRBV27	TRBJ2-1	.	TGTGCCAGCGCCAGCGGGGGGATCTACAATGAGCAGTTCTTC	CASASGGIYNEQFF
.	TRBV30	TRBJ1-6	.	TGTGCCTGGAGTGCAGATAATTCACCCCTCCACTTT	CAWSADNSPLHF
TRBD1	TRBV9	TRBJ2-1	.	TGTGCCAGCAGCGGCGGACAGGGGGGCAATGAGCAGTTCTTC	CASSGGQGGNEQFF
.	TRBV30	TRBJ1-1	few	TGTGCCTGGAGCGAATCGATTACAGGGAGAACTGAAGCTTTCTTT	CAWSESITGRTEAFF
.	TRBV11-2	TRBJ1-5	.	TGTGCCAGCAGCTTAGGATGGGTAGGGCCCCAGCATTTT	CASSLGWVGPQHF
TRBD1	TRBV4-3	TRBJ2-5	.	TGCGCCAGCAGCCAATTGACAGGGGGCAAAGAGACCCAGTACTTC	CASSQLTGGKETQYF
.	TRBV6-6	TRBJ2-7	.	TGTGCCAGCAGTTACTCGGTAGCCTACGAGCAGTACTTC	CASSYSVAYEQYF
TRBD2	TRBV12-5	TRBJ2-1	.	TGTGCTAGTGGTCCGGGGACTAGCGGGGGGGACCACTACAATGAGCAGTTCTTC	CASGPGTSGGDHYNEQFF
.	TRBV6-4	TRBJ2-1	.	TGTGCCAGCAGTGTTAGTTCACACCCTGGCAATGAGCAGTTCTTC	CASSVSSHPGNEQFF
.	TRBV30	TRBJ2-5	.	TGTGCCTGGAGGCTCGACAGCGCCCTGGGTGAGACCCAGTACTTC	CAWRLDSALGETQYF
TRBD1	TRBV28	TRBJ2-7	.	TGTGCCAGCAGTGTCGAACAGGGGTTACGCTACGAGCAGTACTTC	CASSVEQGLRYEQYF
TRBD1	TRBV10-3	TRBJ1-5	.	TGTGCCATCAGTGAGCCGGGACAGGGTGAACAGCCCCAGCATTTT	CAISEPGQGEQPQHF
.	TRBV7-9	TRBJ2-2	.	TGTGCCAGCAGCTTTTTAATGTCCGCCGGGGAGCTGTTTTTT	CASSFLMSAGELFF
.	TRBV2	TRBJ2-1	.	TGTGCCAGCAGTCCCCAGAGGACAGCAAAGGGCAATGAGCAGTTCTTC	CASSPQRTAKGNEQFF
.	TRBV4-1	TRBJ1-5	.	TGCGCCAGCAGCCAAACACAGGTTAATCAGCCCCAGCATTTT	CASSQTQVNQPQHF
.	TRBV27	TRBJ2-3	once	TGTGCCAGCAGCCGAGGCACAGATACGCAGTATTTT	CASSRGTDTQYF
TRBD2	TRBV5-1	TRBJ2-3	.	TGCGCCAGCAGCTTGCCGGGACTAGCGGGAGATACGCAGTATTTT	CASSLPGLAGDTQYF
.	TRBV7-2	TRBJ2-1	.	TGTGCCAGCAGCTTAGGGTCGGGCGTTAGCTCCTACAATGAGCAGTTCTTC	CASSLGSGVSSYNEQFF
.	TRBV28	TRBJ1-5	.	TGTGCCAGCAGTTTTGTGTCAAATAGCAATCAGCCCCAGCATTTT	CASSFVSNSNQPQHF
TRBD1	TRBV9	TRBJ2-2	.	TGTGCCAGCAGCGGGTCAGGGGGCGGGTACACCGGGGAGCTGTTTTTT	CASSGSGGGYTGELFF
TRBD1	TRBV10-3	TRBJ1-2	.	TGTGCCATCAGAGAACAGGGGGCTTTCTATGGCTACACCTTC	CAIREQGAFYGYTF
.	TRBV30	TRBJ2-1	.	TGTGCCTGGAGTGTATCCGGGGGCGGGTTCTTC	CAWSVSGGGFF
TRBD2	TRBV19	TRBJ2-1	.	TGTGCCAGTAGTATCTCAGGCGGGAGAACCTACAATGAGCAGTTCTTC	CASSISGGRTYNEQFF
.	TRBV14	TRBJ2-7	.	TGTGCCAGCAGCCAATTGGAGGGGCTGTCCTACGAGCAGTACTTC	CASSQLEGLSYEQYF
.	TRBV23-1	TRBJ1-5	.	TGCGCCAGCAGTCAATCGAGGCGGTTCAATCAGCCCCAGCATTTT	CASSQSRRFNQPQHF
TRBD1	TRBV30	TRBJ2-3	.	TGTGCCTGGAGTCCGGGACAGGGGGTTGCAGATACGCAGTATTTT	CAWSPGQGVADTQYF
.	TRBV30	TRBJ2-1	.	TGTGCCCTTTTGACCAGTCTCTCCTACAATGAGCAGTTCTTC	CALLTSLSYNEQFF
.	TRBV30	TRBJ1-5	once	TGTGCCTGGAGTGTCGGGGGAACTCAGCCCCAGCATTTT	CAWSVGGTQPQHF
.	TRBV28	TRBJ1-2	.	TGTGCCAGCAGTCACGGGACGCCAGATCTTAGGTATGGCTACACCTTC	CASSHGTPDLRYGYTF
.	TRBV13	TRBJ1-1	.	TGTGCCAGCAGCCCCCGGACTTACACTGAAGCTTTCTTT	CASSPRTYTEAFF
.	TRBV27	TRBJ2-3	.	TGTGCCAGCAGTCTCATAAGCACAGATACGCAGTATTTT	CASSLISTDTQYF
.	TRBV28	TRBJ1-1	few	TGTGCCAGCAGGGAAACCGATTCAGCGTATATGAACACTGAAGCTTTCTTT	CASRETDSAYMNTEAFF
TRBD1	TRBV9	TRBJ1-2	.	TGTGCCAGCAGCCCCCGGGACAGCCCTAACTATGGCTACACCTTC	CASSPRDSPNYGYTF
.	TRBV27	TRBJ1-2	.	TGTGCCAGCAGCCGGGTGGGGGGGCCTTCGGATCGTCGTGGCTACACCTTC	CASSRVGGPSDRRGYTF
.	TRBV27	TRBJ1-5	once	TGTGCCAGCAGTTTATTAGGGGGAAGCAATCAGCCCCAGCATTTT	CASSLLGGSNQPQHF
.	TRBV28	TRBJ1-6	.	TGTGCCAGCAGTTTAGACATCAGGACAGTGAATTCACCCCTCCACTTT	CASSLDIRTVNSPLHF
.	TRBV7-2	TRBJ2-1	.	TGTGCCAGCAGCTGGATCAGGTCCGGGAGCGGGTACAATGAGCAGTTCTTC	CASSWIRSGSGYNEQFF
TRBD2	TRBV4-3	TRBJ2-7	.	TGCGCCAGCAGCCAAGACCTCGGGGGGGCCTATCTCTACGAGCAGTACTTC	CASSQDLGGAYLYEQYF
.	TRBV6-1	TRBJ2-7	.	TGTGCCAGCAGTGAGGGACACAACCCCACCTACGAGCAGTACTTC	CASSEGHNPTYEQYF
.	TRBV6-5	TRBJ1-4	.	TGTGCCAGCAGTTACTCTACCAAATGGGAAAAACTGTTTTTT	CASSYSTKWEKLFF
TRBD1	TRBV19	TRBJ2-1	.	TGTGCCAGTAGGGGACAGGGAAGCGATGAGCAGTTCTTC	CASRGQGSDEQFF
.	TRBV18	TRBJ2-5	.	TGTGCCAGCTCACCAATCCGGGAGACCCAGTACTTC	CASSPIRETQYF
.	TRBV28	TRBJ2-1	.	TGTGCCAGCAGTTTAGGGCCAGGCAATGAGCAGTTCTTC	CASSLGPGNEQFF
.	TRBV25-1	TRBJ1-6	.	TGTGCCAGCAGTGATTCGCAGGGTAGTAATTCACCCCTCCACTTT	CASSDSQGSNSPLHF
.	TRBV11-1	TRBJ1-1	.	TGTGCCAGCAGCTTAGCCGGGGGGGAGGACACTGAAGCTTTCTTT	CASSLAGGEDTEAFF
TRBD2	TRBV4-3	TRBJ2-1	.	TGCGCCAGCAGCCCTAGCTTGACTAGCGGGAGTATCTACAATGAGCAGTTCTTC	CASSPSLTSGSIYNEQFF
TRBD2	TRBV11-2	TRBJ2-3	.	TGTGCCAGCAGTCAACTAGCGGGGGGTGCGGATACGCAGTATTTT	CASSQLAGGADTQYF
.	TRBV4-3	TRBJ2-7	.	TGCGCCAGCAGCCAAGATTGGGCCAGTTCTTACGAGCAGTACTTC	CASSQDWASSYEQYF